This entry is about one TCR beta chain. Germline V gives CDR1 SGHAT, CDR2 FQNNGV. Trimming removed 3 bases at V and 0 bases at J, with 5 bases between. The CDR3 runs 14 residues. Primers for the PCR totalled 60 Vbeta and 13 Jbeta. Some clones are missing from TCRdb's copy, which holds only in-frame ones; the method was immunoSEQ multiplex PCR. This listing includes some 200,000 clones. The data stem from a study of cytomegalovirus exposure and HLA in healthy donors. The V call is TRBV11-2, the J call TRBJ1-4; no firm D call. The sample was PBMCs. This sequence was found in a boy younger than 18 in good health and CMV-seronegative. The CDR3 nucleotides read TGTGCCAGCAGCTTGTCAGCAACTAATGAAAAACTGTTTTTT. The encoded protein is CASSLSATNEKLFF.